This T cell receptor beta chain came from a study of brain T cells in children with intractable seizures. The method was immunoSEQ multiplex PCR; TCRdb's version includes in-frame clones alone and lacks a portion of them. Of roughly 69,000 clones listed, roughly 95% were seen once; the top ten hold around 0.4%. Germline V gene data show CDR1 as LNHDA and CDR2 as SQIVND (reference sequence). V lost 10 bases and J lost 1; bases outside the gene matches: 7. The CDR3 covers 14 residues. At least one anti-epileptic drug was given before surgery. The chain uses TRBV19 and TRBJ1-5; 7 bases are a match to TRBD1. This receptor was identified in a boy in the first two years of life with focal cortical dysplasia and intractable seizures. The sequences come from peripheral blood, collected at surgery. The CDR3 sequence: CATRQGESNQPQHF. For the CDR3, the DNA is TGTGCCACCAGGCAGGGGGAGAGCAATCAGCCCCAGCATTTT.